This is a list of T cell receptor beta chains from one sample in a study of blood T cell repertoires in COVID-19. This table comes from immunoSEQ multiplex PCR, and its TCRdb copy is limited to in-frame clones, with some not included. The data contain just over 300,000 clones, 70% to 90% of them singletons. Source material: PBMCs or T cells enriched from blood (not recorded which). The origin of the receptors is a man aged 30-40 years who had recovered from COVID-19. Each CDR3 is given with its conserved first and last residue. The D gene is left open where the match is weak. Only part of the rows carry a size: once, few, many, or a class if the clone is expanded.

j_gene,d_gene,v_gene,abundance,CDR3aa,CDR3nt
TRBJ2-1,TRBD2,TRBV18,-,CASSPPSAGERNEQFF,TGTGCCAGCTCCCCCCCCTCGGCGGGAGAAAGGAATGAGCAGTTCTTC
TRBJ1-1,TRBD1,TRBV5-1,-,CASSTSGGINTEAFF,TGCGCCAGCAGCACCTCAGGGGGAATAAACACTGAAGCTTTCTTT
TRBJ2-3,-,TRBV3-1/TRBV3-2,-,CASSQEEALRGPSTDTQYF,TGTGCCAGCAGCCAAGAGGAGGCATTGCGGGGCCCCAGCACAGATACGCAGTATTTT
TRBJ2-1,TRBD2,TRBV5-4,once,CASSLGGRAYNEQFF,TGTGCCAGCAGCTTGGGAGGGAGGGCATACAATGAGCAGTTCTTC
TRBJ2-3,TRBD2,TRBV6-4,-,CASSASGGITDTQYF,TGTGCCAGCAGTGCTAGCGGGGGGATCACAGATACGCAGTATTTT
TRBJ2-7,TRBD2,TRBV15,-,CATSRGGTSGYEQYF,TGTGCCACCAGCAGAGGAGGGACTAGCGGCTACGAGCAGTACTTC
TRBJ1-2,TRBD1,TRBV7-9,few,CASSLEFEGQFNYGYTF,TGTGCCAGCAGCTTAGAGTTCGAGGGACAGTTTAACTATGGCTACACCTTC
TRBJ1-5,-,TRBV4-1,-,CASSPQDSSYLPQHF,TGCGCCAGCAGCCCCCAGGACAGCAGCTATCTGCCCCAGCATTTT
TRBJ1-3,TRBD1,TRBV29-1,-,CSAATGAGNTIYF,TGCAGCGCTGCGACAGGGGCAGGAAACACCATATATTTT
TRBJ1-2,TRBD1,TRBV15,-,CATRRDRGVGYGYTF,TGTGCCACCAGACGGGACAGGGGAGTGGGATATGGCTACACCTTC
TRBJ2-3,TRBD2,TRBV30,-,CAWQPGLAHLTDTQYF,TGTGCCTGGCAACCGGGACTAGCGCACCTCACAGATACGCAGTATTTT
TRBJ2-5,-,TRBV24-1,-,CATSDSSVETQYF,TGTGCCACCAGTGATTCCAGTGTGGAGACCCAGTACTTC
TRBJ1-4,-,TRBV14,many,CAKPFLEVGKLFF,TGTGCCAAACCGTTCCTAGAGGTTGGAAAACTGTTTTTT
TRBJ2-7,TRBD2,TRBV30,-,CAWSARGSDYEQYF,TGTGCCTGGAGTGCGCGGGGGTCCGACTACGAGCAGTACTTC
TRBJ1-2,-,TRBV30,-,CAWSGQAYGYTF,TGTGCCTGGAGTGGACAGGCCTATGGCTACACCTTC
TRBJ1-6,-,TRBV23-1,-,CASRHHRPSSYNSPLHF,TGCGCCAGCAGACACCACAGACCGAGCTCCTATAATTCACCCCTCCACTTT
TRBJ1-3,-,TRBV5-4,once,CASSLGGRAPGNTIYF,TGTGCCAGCAGCTTGGGGGGGAGGGCTCCTGGAAACACCATATATTTT
TRBJ2-1,TRBD1,TRBV6-5,-,CASSPLGQGWVEQFF,TGTGCCAGCAGCCCCCTGGGACAGGGCTGGGTTGAGCAGTTCTTC
TRBJ2-2,-,TRBV5-6,-,CASSPRGAVWRELFF,TGTGCCAGCAGCCCTCGGGGGGCGGTCTGGAGGGAGCTGTTTTTT
TRBJ1-1,-,TRBV19,-,CASNPTENTEAFF,TGTGCCAGTAACCCGACAGAGAACACTGAAGCTTTCTTT
TRBJ2-6,-,TRBV28,-,CASSPVGGRGSSGANVLTF,TGTGCCAGCAGCCCAGTAGGAGGAAGGGGGAGCTCTGGGGCCAACGTCCTGACTTTC
TRBJ2-2,TRBD2,TRBV20-1,-,CSASVPGGAEWNTGELFF,TGCAGTGCTAGTGTCCCCGGGGGGGCCGAGTGGAACACCGGGGAGCTGTTTTTT
TRBJ2-3,-,TRBV2,-,CASSSLGGRADTQYF,TGTGCCAGCAGCTCGTTGGGGGGGCGCGCAGATACGCAGTATTTT
TRBJ1-5,-,TRBV6-5,-,CASGGVQPQHF,TGTGCCAGCGGGGGGGTACAGCCCCAGCATTTT
TRBJ2-2,TRBD1,TRBV28,-,CASSAGTGYPGELFF,TGTGCCAGCAGTGCCGGGACAGGGTACCCCGGGGAGCTGTTTTTT
TRBJ1-1,-,TRBV25-1,-,CASSENRVGVRHTEAFF,TGTGCCAGCAGTGAAAACAGGGTTGGGGTTAGGCACACTGAAGCTTTCTTT
TRBJ1-6,-,TRBV2,-,CASSAGTRINSPLHF,TGTGCCAGCAGTGCGGGGACTCGGATCAATTCACCCCTCCACTTT
TRBJ2-1,-,TRBV5-4,-,CASSLDTNNEQFF,TGTGCCAGCAGCTTGGACACAAACAATGAGCAGTTCTTC
TRBJ1-1,-,TRBV11-2,-,CASSLTLGSTEAFF,TGTGCCAGCAGCCTGACCCTGGGGAGCACTGAAGCTTTCTTT
TRBJ2-1,-,TRBV12-5,-,CASGLVLVMGGGSREQFF,TGTGCTAGTGGTTTGGTACTGGTCATGGGTGGAGGATCACGCGAGCAGTTCTTC
TRBJ1-1,TRBD1,TRBV19,-,CASSIRGTGVQNTEAFF,TGTGCCAGTAGTATTCGGGGGACAGGGGTCCAGAACACTGAAGCTTTCTTT
TRBJ1-5,TRBD1,TRBV6-6,-,CASSTSEDRALPQHF,TGTGCCAGCAGTACCTCCGAGGACAGGGCTTTACCCCAGCATTTT
TRBJ1-1,-,TRBV28,-,CASSLLVGMNTEAFF,TGTGCCAGCAGTTTACTGGTGGGCATGAACACTGAAGCTTTCTTT
TRBJ1-2,-,TRBV7-2,-,CASSLDSPSYGYTF,TGTGCCAGCAGCTTAGACAGCCCTTCCTATGGCTACACCTTC
TRBJ2-5,TRBD2,TRBV7-9,-,CASSVLAGGPETQYF,TGTGCCAGCAGCGTACTAGCGGGGGGACCGGAGACCCAGTACTTC
TRBJ2-1,-,TRBV7-9,-,CASSLWRGAGNEQFF,TGTGCCAGCAGCTTATGGAGGGGAGCGGGCAATGAGCAGTTCTTC
TRBJ1-1,-,TRBV19,-,CASSIDRWNTEAFF,TGTGCCAGTAGTATAGACAGATGGAACACTGAAGCTTTCTTT
TRBJ1-6,-,TRBV7-8,-,CASSLGLSNNSPLHF,TGTGCCAGCAGCCTGGGGCTTAGTAATAATTCACCCCTCCACTTT
TRBJ2-1,TRBD2,TRBV19,few,CASNPAGEWSEQFF,TGTGCCAGTAACCCAGCGGGGGAATGGAGTGAGCAGTTCTTC
TRBJ2-5,-,TRBV6-5,-,CASRVGEGTQYF,TGTGCCAGCAGGGTGGGAGAGGGGACCCAGTACTTC
TRBJ1-5,-,TRBV6-1,-,CASSDPNQPQHF,TGTGCCAGCAGTGACCCAAATCAGCCCCAGCATTTT
TRBJ2-7,-,TRBV4-1,-,CASSQAGGVSEQYF,TGCGCCAGCAGCCAAGCCGGGGGAGTCTCCGAGCAGTACTTC
TRBJ2-5,TRBD2,TRBV30,-,CAWLTSGGWETQYF,TGTGCCTGGTTGACTAGCGGGGGATGGGAGACCCAGTACTTC
TRBJ2-7,TRBD1,TRBV7-9,-,CASSRTGQVYEQYF,TGTGCCAGCAGCCGCACAGGACAGGTCTACGAGCAGTACTTC
TRBJ1-4,-,TRBV6-5,-,CASSLTAGGEKLFF,TGTGCCAGCAGTTTGACTGCCGGTGGAGAAAAACTGTTTTTT
TRBJ2-5,TRBD2,TRBV19,-,CASSIGPSGRTTAQYF,TGTGCCAGTAGTATAGGGCCTAGCGGGAGGACGACGGCCCAGTACTTC
TRBJ2-7,TRBD1,TRBV7-9,-,CASSVTLGDRGLYEQYF,TGTGCCAGCAGCGTAACCCTTGGGGACAGGGGGCTGTACGAGCAGTACTTC
TRBJ2-4,TRBD1,TRBV2,-,CASKTGTGINIQYF,TGTGCCAGCAAGACCGGGACAGGGATAAACATTCAGTACTTC